The clone carrying this T cell receptor beta chain was found a few times. Its target is not known. These data are taken from a study of T cells in Graves' hyperthyroidism and ophthalmopathy. General observations from the study: Expanded thyroid clonotypes (above 0.001) were mostly also found in blood.

PBMCs were obtained from 10 ml fresh peripheral blood. TCR beta CDR3 regions were amplified from RNA transcripts. Carried out on the TCR CDR3, a first-round RT-PCR used the HTBI primer set. TCRdb reanalysed the multiplex PCR reads using MiXCR and keeps one entry per CDR3 protein. The repertoire has over 650,000 distinct CDR3 sequences, around 15% of them found once; the top ten carry under 8.5%. Germline CDR1 and CDR2: SGHRS and YFSETQ. The V and J ends lost 0 bases and 0 bases, in that order; junction bases with no gene match: 8. This CDR3 is 18 amino acids long. The sequenced sample was blood. The receptor was derived from a man aged 18 to 30 with Graves' hyperthyroidism. The rearrangement joins TRBV5-1 to TRBJ2-5; the match to TRBD2 covers 10 bases. The CDR3 reads CASSLGVGAGGYQETQYF. CDR3 nucleotides: TGCGCCAGCAGCTTGGGTGTCGGAGCGGGAGGGTACCAAGAGACCCAGTACTTC.